This TCR beta chain was documented in a study of blood T cell repertoires in COVID-19. Original handling: Quantification of nucleated cells was approximated via reference gene primer amplification. Only in-frame clones appear in the TCRdb table, and some are missing; sequencing was by immunoSEQ multiplex PCR. V and J calls plus clone size are reproduced from that table; the DNA served to infer D and trimming. Of about 330,000 clones in the sample, 88% were seen once. Germline V gene sequence: CDR1 SGHDT, CDR2 YYEEEE. The CDR3 spans 14 residues. Deletions cut 4 bases from V and 0 bases from J, with 10 bases between. Participants came from around 25 US areas, aged roughly 18 to 95 years.

Sequences were obtained from PBMCs or T cells enriched from blood (not recorded which). The J gene is TRBJ1-1, the V gene TRBV5-6; D is perhaps TRBD1 (5 bases). The source of this sequence is a man younger than 40 who had recovered from COVID-19. Here the CDR3 reads CASSGGVVNTEAFF. CDR3 DNA sequence: TGTGCCAGCAGCGGGGGGGTGGTGAACACTGAAGCTTTCTTT.